Listed here are 21 T cell receptor beta chains from one sample, sequenced in a study of brain T cells in children with intractable seizures. Profiling relied on immunoSEQ multiplex PCR, and the TCRdb table lists in-frame clones only, not all of them. The sample records fewer than 150,000 clones, 94% being singletons. Here the sequenced sample was peripheral blood, taken at surgery. The source is a boy in the first two years of life with hemimegalencephaly and intractable seizures.

This rearrangement joins TRBV5-1 to TRBJ2-3; D unclear. From germline, CDR1 is SGHRS and CDR2 YFSETQ. The V and J ends lost 0 bases and 0 bases respectively, with 8 bases between them. The CDR3 totals 15 residues. Here the CDR3 DNA reads TGCGCCAGCAGCTTGGATCAGGCTAGCACAGATACGCAGTATTTT. Protein product: CASSLDQASTDTQYF. Full variable domain (outside the CDR3, taken from reference TRBV5-1 and TRBJ2-3): KAGVTQTPRYLIKTRGQQVTLSCSPISGHRSVSWYQQTPGQGLQFLFEYFSETQRNKGNFPGRFSGRQFSNSRSEMNVSTLELGDSALYLCASSLDQASTDTQYFGPGTRLTVL.

This chain connects TRBV2 to TRBJ1-2, with D tentatively TRBD1 (6 bases). This CDR3 contains 13 residues. The V gene lost 4 bases and the J gene lost 6 bases, with 12 bases spanning the gap. Looked up from germline, CDR1 is SNHLY and CDR2 is FYNNEI. The CDR3 reads CASSVFTGNGYTF. The CDR3 nucleotides are TGTGCCAGCAGTGTCTTCACAGGGAATGGCTACACCTTC.

The chain joins TRBV2 to TRBJ2-7; 11 bases are shared with TRBD2. The CDR3 is made up of 14 amino acids. V shed 5 bases and J 3 bases; nucleotides not matched to a gene: 3. Germline V gives CDR1 SNHLY, CDR2 FYNNEI. In DNA form, the CDR3 reads TGTGCCAGCAGTCAGGGACTAGCGGACTACGAGCAGTACTTC. Residues: CASSQGLADYEQYF.

This clone was seen just once. This chain uses TRBV28 with TRBJ1-4; unclear D gene. Germline CDR1 is MDHEN and CDR2 is SYDVKM. This CDR3 is built from 13 residues. Trimming removed 8 bases from V and 5 bases from J, with 12 bases in between. The CDR3 reads CASLGTPNEKLFF. The CDR3 DNA reads TGTGCCAGCCTTGGAACTCCAAATGAAAAACTGTTTTTT. The whole variable domain, filled in from reference TRBV28 and TRBJ1-4, reads DVKVTQSSRYLVKRTGEKVFLECVQDMDHENMFWYRQDPGLGLRLIYFSYDVKMKEKGDIPEGYSVSREKKERFSLILESASTNQTSMYLCASLGTPNEKLFFGSGTQLSVL.

The chain couples TRBV27 to TRBJ2-4; maybe TRBD1 (6 bases). Per germline, CDR1 MNHEY and CDR2 SMNVEV (reference sequence). The CDR3 is 14 residues long. Trimming pared 4 bases from V and 1 base from J, leaving 8 bases between. CDR3: CASSSDRAKNIQYF. Written as DNA, the CDR3 is TGTGCCAGCAGTTCCGACAGGGCCAAAAACATTCAGTACTTC.

The DNA of the CDR3 is TGTGCCAGCAGCCGAAGGGGATCCCGGGACAGCTCTGGAAACACCATATATTTT. It encodes CASSRRGSRDSSGNTIYF. This rearrangement joins TRBV14 to TRBJ1-3; 7 bases line up with TRBD1. CDR1 and CDR2 from the germline V gene are SGHDN and FVKESK. V dropped 4 bases and J dropped 0; count of bases not matched to a gene: 12. This CDR3 comprises 18 residues.

The chain joins TRBV4-3 to TRBJ1-6; D may be TRBD1 (6 bases). Trimming shortened V by 1 base and J by 5 bases, and 9 bases separated the two germline ends. This CDR3 is built from 15 residues. The germline gives CDR1 LGHNA, CDR2 YSLEER. For the CDR3, the DNA is TGCGCCAGCAGCCAAGTCCCAGGGGATAATTCACCCCTCCACTTT. Protein product: CASSQVPGDNSPLHF.

The gene calls are TRBV29-1 and TRBJ2-4; TRBD1 matches at 7 bases. V lost 1 base and J lost 10; bases outside the gene matches: 4. Germline values: CDR1 SQVTM, CDR2 ANQGSEA. The CDR3 extends over 12 amino acids. The CDR3 DNA reads TGCAGCGTTGAAGTTTCGGGACAGATTCAGTACTTC. Its translation: CSVEVSGQIQYF. Variable domain in full (rest from reference TRBV29-1 and TRBJ2-4): SAVISQKPSRDICQRGTSLTIQCQVDSQVTMMFWYRQQPGQSLTLIATANQGSEATYESGFVIDKFPISRPNLTFSTLTVSNMSPEDSSIYLCSVEVSGQIQYFGAGTRLSVL.

The CDR3 spells CASSPGEGRETQYF. CDR3 nucleotides: TGTGCCAGCAGCCCGGGGGAGGGAAGGGAGACCCAGTACTTC. The genes are TRBV7-7 and TRBJ2-5; 7 bases are a match to TRBD2. V lost 5 bases and J lost 5; bases outside the gene matches: 8. Germline V gives CDR1 SSHAT, CDR2 FNYEAQ (reference sequence). This CDR3 is 14 amino acids long.

The chain is built from TRBV9 and TRBJ2-7; 8 bases align to TRBD2. Germline V gives CDR1 SGDLS, CDR2 YYNGEE. J was trimmed by 2 bases and V by 0 bases; bases with no gene match: 7. The CDR3 extends over 16 amino acids. Here the CDR3 reads CASSVGFSGGPYEQYF. CDR3 sequence (DNA): TGTGCCAGCAGCGTAGGGTTCTCGGGGGGGCCCTACGAGCAGTACTTC.

The CDR3, as DNA: TGTGCCAGCAGCACGACAGGGGGCGAGCAGTACTTC. This translates into CASSTTGGEQYF. This chain uses TRBV5-6 with TRBJ2-7, with 9 positions matching TRBD1. CDR1 is SGHDT and CDR2 is YYEEEE in the germline V gene. CDR3 length equals 12 residues. J was trimmed by 6 bases and V by 4 bases; bases with no gene match: 2.

The chain carries TRBV28 and TRBJ1-5; perhaps TRBD1 as D (5 bases). The CDR3 has 14 amino acids. V lost 4 bases to trimming and J lost 2 bases, with 9 bases between them. Per germline, CDR1 MDHEN and CDR2 SYDVKM. The chain's CDR3 is CASSSPGGNQPQHF. The CDR3 DNA is TGTGCCAGCAGTTCTCCGGGGGGCAATCAGCCCCAGCATTTT.

The V call is TRBV18, the J call TRBJ1-2; 7 bases are a match to TRBD1. CDR1 and CDR2 from the germline V gene are KGHSH and LQKENI. The V segment lost 3 bases and the J segment 6 bases; nucleotides outside the gene matches: 10. CDR3 length: 15 amino acids. The CDR3 reads CASSPTPGGGHGYTF. CDR3 nucleotides: TGTGCCAGCTCACCCACCCCAGGGGGGGGGCATGGCTACACCTTC. Combining the CDR3 with reference TRBV18 and TRBJ1-2 gives the whole variable domain NAGVMQNPRHLVRRRGQEARLRCSPMKGHSHVYWYRQLPEEGLKFMVYLQKENIIDESGMPKERFSAEFPKEGPSILRIQQVVRGDSAAYFCASSPTPGGGHGYTFGSGTRLTVV.

The chain joins TRBV25-1 to TRBJ2-1; D may be TRBD2 (6 bases). Trimming took off 1 base at V and 0 bases at J, with 10 bases between the two ends. CDR1 and CDR2 (germline): MGHDK, SYGVNS. This CDR3 spans 16 amino acids. In DNA, the CDR3 is TGTGCCAGCAGTGAATGGTGGGAGGCCTCCTACAATGAGCAGTTCTTC. It yields the protein CASSEWWEASYNEQFF.

The J gene is TRBJ2-5, the V gene TRBV4-1; TRBD2 matches 11 bases. CDR1 MGHRA and CDR2 YSYEKL come from the germline V gene. This CDR3 contains 16 residues. The V segment lost 3 bases and the J segment 5 bases; nucleotides outside the gene matches: 8. The CDR3 loop reads CASSQDSGRGWETQYF. In nucleotides, the CDR3 is TGCGCCAGCAGCCAGGATAGCGGGAGGGGCTGGGAGACCCAGTACTTC.

The rearrangement joins TRBV19 to TRBJ2-7; TRBD2 aligns across 9 bases. This CDR3 contains 16 residues. V was clipped by 5 bases and J by 2 bases; unmatched bases: 10. Germline values: CDR1 LNHDA, CDR2 SQIVND (reference sequence). CDR3 in amino acids: CASSSKGSGSPYEQYF. CDR3 coding DNA: TGTGCCAGTAGTTCCAAGGGTAGCGGGAGCCCCTACGAGCAGTACTTC.

V is TRBV11-2 and J is TRBJ2-7, with D possibly being TRBD2 (6 bases). The germline gives CDR1 SGHAT, CDR2 FQNNGV. Between the trimmed V and J ends, which lost 3 bases and 0 bases, there was a span of 15 bases. This CDR3 contains 16 residues. The CDR3 sequence is CASSFRLAADSYEQYF. The CDR3 DNA is TGTGCCAGCAGCTTTCGGTTAGCGGCGGACTCCTACGAGCAGTACTTC.

The chain carries TRBV27 and TRBJ2-5; D uncertain. V shed 3 bases and J shed 2 bases, with 10 bases lying between them. The germline CDR1 and CDR2 sequences are MNHEY and SMNVEV (reference sequence). The CDR3 is 14 residues long. The CDR3 is CASSFAGRQETQYF. The CDR3 region has the DNA TGTGCCAGCAGTTTCGCCGGACGGCAAGAGACCCAGTACTTC.

The V and J genes are TRBV18 and TRBJ1-1; D is uncertain. The germline V gene has CDR1 KGHSH and CDR2 LQKENI. V was trimmed by 4 bases and J by 0 bases, leaving 6 bases between them. This CDR3 comprises 13 residues. This chain's CDR3 is CASSLVMNTEAFF. CDR3 DNA sequence: TGTGCCAGCTCACTAGTAATGAACACTGAAGCTTTCTTT. The complete variable domain, with remaining parts taken from reference TRBV18 and TRBJ1-1, reads NAGVMQNPRHLVRRRGQEARLRCSPMKGHSHVYWYRQLPEEGLKFMVYLQKENIIDESGMPKERFSAEFPKEGPSILRIQQVVRGDSAAYFCASSLVMNTEAFFGQGTRLTVV.

This clone has only one observation. V usage is TRBV30 and J usage is TRBJ2-7, with D unresolved. V shed 5 bases and J shed 3 bases, with 5 bases lying between them. Germline assignment: CDR1 GTSNPN and CDR2 SVGIG (reference sequence). The CDR3 length is 10 residues. The CDR3 region is CAWGIYEQYF. The CDR3 nucleotides read TGTGCCTGGGGGATCTACGAGCAGTACTTC.

This chain uses TRBV28 with TRBJ2-2, with TRBD1 matching 10 bases. Germline V gene lookup returns CDR1 MDHEN and CDR2 SYDVKM. With V trimmed by 5 bases and J by 5 bases, 8 bases remained unmatched. There are 16 residues in the CDR3. For the CDR3, the DNA is TGTGCCAGCAGTCCCCGGGACAGGGGAGAGACCGGGGAGCTGTTTTTT. This sequence encodes CASSPRDRGETGELFF.